The sequence of this T cell receptor (beta chain) was determined in a study of shared clonotypes between healthy human individuals. Study-level information: Each donor had three CD4 naive, three CD4 memory, two CD8 naive and one CD8 memory plate.

This table comes from immunoSEQ multiplex PCR, and its TCRdb copy is limited to in-frame clones, with some not included. Of roughly 2.2 million clones listed, 85% to 95% are singletons. Trimming cost V 3 bases and J 7 bases; bases outside gene matches: 9. Germline lookup yields CDR1 SGHDT and CDR2 YYEEEE. The CDR3 extends over 16 amino acids. This clone was seen a single time. Specimen: naive CD4+ T cells from PBMCs. Noted subset: CD45RA+ positively selected. The V and J genes are TRBV5-6 and TRBJ2-1; 11 bases agree with TRBD1. This sequence was found in a man in his late teens or twenties in good health. Some clones in this sample may be carry-over from other donors' samples. The CDR3 loop reads CASSSADRGRVNEQFF. CDR3 bases: TGTGCCAGCAGCTCCGCGGACAGGGGGCGCGTTAATGAGCAGTTCTTC.